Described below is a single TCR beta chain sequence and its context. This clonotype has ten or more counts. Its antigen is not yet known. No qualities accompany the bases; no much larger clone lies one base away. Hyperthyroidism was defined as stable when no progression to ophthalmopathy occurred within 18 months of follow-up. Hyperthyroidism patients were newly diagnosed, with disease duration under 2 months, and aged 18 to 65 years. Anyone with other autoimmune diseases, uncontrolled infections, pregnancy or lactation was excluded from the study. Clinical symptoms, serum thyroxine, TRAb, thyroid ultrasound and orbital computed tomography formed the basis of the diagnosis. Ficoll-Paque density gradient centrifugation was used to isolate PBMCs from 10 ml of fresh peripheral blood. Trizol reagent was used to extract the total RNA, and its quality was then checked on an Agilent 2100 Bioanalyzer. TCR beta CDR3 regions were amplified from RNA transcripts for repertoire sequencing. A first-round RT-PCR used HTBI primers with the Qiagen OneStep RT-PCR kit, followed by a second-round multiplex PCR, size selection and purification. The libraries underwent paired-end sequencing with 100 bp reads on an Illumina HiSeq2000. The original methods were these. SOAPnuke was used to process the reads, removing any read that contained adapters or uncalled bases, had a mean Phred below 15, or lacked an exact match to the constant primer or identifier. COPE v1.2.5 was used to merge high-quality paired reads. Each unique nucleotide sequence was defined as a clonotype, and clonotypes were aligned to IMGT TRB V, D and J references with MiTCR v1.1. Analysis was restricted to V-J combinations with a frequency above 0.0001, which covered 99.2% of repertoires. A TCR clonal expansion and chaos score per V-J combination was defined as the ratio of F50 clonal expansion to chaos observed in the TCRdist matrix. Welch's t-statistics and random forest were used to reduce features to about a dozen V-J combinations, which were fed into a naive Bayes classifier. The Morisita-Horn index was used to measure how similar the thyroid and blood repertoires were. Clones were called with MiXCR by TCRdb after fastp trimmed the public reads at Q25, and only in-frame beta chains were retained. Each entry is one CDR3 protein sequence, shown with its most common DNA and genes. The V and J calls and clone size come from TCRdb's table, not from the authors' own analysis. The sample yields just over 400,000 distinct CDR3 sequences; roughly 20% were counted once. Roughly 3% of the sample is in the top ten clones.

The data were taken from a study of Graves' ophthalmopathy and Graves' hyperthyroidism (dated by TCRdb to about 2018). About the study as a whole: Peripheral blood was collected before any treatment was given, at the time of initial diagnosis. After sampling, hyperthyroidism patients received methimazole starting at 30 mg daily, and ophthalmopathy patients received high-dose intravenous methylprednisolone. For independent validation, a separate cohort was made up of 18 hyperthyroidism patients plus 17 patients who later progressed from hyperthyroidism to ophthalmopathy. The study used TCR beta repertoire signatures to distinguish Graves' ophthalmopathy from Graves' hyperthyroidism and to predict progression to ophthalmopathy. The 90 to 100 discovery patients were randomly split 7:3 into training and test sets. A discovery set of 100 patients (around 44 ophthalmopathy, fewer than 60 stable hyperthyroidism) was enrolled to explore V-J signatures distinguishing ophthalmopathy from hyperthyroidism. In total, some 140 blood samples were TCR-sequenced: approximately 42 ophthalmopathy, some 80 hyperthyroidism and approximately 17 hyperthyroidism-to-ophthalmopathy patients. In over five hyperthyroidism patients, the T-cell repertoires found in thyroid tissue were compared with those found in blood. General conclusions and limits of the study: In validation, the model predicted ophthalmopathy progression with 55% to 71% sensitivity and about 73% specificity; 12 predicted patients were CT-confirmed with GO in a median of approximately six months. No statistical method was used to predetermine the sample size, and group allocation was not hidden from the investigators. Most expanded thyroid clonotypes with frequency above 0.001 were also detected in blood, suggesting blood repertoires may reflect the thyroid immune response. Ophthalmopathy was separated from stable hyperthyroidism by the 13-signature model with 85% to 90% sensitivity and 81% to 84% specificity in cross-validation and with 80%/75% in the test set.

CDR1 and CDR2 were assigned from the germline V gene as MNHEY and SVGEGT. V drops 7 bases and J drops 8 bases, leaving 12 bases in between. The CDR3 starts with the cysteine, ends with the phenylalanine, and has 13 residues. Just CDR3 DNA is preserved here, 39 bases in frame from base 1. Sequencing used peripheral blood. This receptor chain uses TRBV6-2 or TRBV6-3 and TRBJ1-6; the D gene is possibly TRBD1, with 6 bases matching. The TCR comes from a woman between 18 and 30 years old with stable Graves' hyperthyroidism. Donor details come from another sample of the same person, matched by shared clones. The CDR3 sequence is CASTRTEDSPLHF. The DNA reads TGTGCCAGCACCCGGACAGAAGATTCACCCCTCCACTTT.